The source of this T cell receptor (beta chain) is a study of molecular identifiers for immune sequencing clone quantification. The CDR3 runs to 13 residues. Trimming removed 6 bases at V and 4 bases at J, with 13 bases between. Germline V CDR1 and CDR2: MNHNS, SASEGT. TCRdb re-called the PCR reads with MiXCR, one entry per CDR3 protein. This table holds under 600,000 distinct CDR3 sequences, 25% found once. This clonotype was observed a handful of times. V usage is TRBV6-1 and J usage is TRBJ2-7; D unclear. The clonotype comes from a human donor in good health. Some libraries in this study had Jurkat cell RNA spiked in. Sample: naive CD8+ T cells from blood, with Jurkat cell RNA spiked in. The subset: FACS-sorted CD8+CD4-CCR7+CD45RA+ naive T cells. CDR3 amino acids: CASSPDLKYEQYF. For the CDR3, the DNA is TGTGCCAGCAGCCCCGATTTGAAGTACGAGCAGTACTTC.